This T cell receptor beta chain was identified in a study of response to subunit inactivated influenza vaccine. Study-level findings and limits: That few new T cells are recruited by each seasonal influenza vaccination was the authors' suggestion.

This clonotype has at least ten counts. Its specificity is not known. One entry per CDR3 protein, called by TCRdb with MiXCR from the RT-PCR reads. The table lists 550,000 to 650,000 distinct CDR3 sequences, about 12% of them singletons. The CDR3 covers 14 residues. Between the trimmed V and J ends, which lost 3 bases and 3 bases, there was a span of 11 bases. The germline V gene encodes CDR1 SGHTA and CDR2 FQGNSA. The V call is TRBV7-2, the J call TRBJ2-5, with D perhaps matching TRBD2 (5 bases). This specimen consisted of PBMCs from blood, obtained on the day of vaccination. The receptor was isolated from a man aged 45-60 years who received an inactivated influenza vaccine. The CDR3 coding sequence is TGTGCCAGCAGCTTCCGGACGGGGAAAGAGACCCAGTACTTC. This encodes CASSFRTGKETQYF.